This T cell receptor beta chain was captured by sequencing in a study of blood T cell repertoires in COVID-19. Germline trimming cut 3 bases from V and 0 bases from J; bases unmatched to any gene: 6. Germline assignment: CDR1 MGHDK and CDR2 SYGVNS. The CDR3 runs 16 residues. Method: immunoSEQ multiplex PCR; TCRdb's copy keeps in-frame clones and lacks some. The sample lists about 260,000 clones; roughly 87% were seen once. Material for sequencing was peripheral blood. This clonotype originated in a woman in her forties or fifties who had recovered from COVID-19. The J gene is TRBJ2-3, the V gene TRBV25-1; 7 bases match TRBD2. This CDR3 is CASSELSSGSTDTQYF. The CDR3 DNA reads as TGTGCCAGCAGTGAGCTTAGTAGCGGGAGCACAGATACGCAGTATTTT.